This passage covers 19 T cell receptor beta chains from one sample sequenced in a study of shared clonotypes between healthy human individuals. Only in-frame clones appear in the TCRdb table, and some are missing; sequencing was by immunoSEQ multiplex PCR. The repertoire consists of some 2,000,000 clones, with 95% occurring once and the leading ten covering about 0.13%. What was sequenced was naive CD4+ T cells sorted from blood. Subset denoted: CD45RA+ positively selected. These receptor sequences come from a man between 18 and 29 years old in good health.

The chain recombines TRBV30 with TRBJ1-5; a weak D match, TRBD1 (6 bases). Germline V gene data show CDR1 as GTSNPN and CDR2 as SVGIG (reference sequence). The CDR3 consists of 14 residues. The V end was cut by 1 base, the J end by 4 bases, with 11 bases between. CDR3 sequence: CAWSEAGDNQPQHF. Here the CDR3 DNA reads TGTGCCTGGAGTGAGGCAGGGGATAATCAGCCCCAGCATTTT.

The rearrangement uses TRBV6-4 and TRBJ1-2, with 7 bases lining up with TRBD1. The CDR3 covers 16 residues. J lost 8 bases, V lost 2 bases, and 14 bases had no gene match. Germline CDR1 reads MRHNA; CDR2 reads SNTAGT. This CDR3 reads CASSDEGGRAASGYTF. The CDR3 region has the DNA TGTGCCAGCAGTGACGAAGGGGGCAGGGCGGCCTCCGGCTACACCTTC.

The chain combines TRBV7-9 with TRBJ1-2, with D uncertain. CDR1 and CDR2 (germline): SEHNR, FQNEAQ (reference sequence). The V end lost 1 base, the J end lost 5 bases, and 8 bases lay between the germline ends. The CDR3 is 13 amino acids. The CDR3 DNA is TGTGCCAGCAGCTTAGTAGGGAAATATGGCTACACCTTC. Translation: CASSLVGKYGYTF.

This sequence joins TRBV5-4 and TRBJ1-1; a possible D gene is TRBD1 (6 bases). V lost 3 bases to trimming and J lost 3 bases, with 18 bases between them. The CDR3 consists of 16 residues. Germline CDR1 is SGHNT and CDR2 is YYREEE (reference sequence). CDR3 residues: CASSSQLTGKDTEAFF. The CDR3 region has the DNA TGTGCCAGCAGCTCCCAACTAACAGGGAAGGACACTGAAGCTTTCTTT.

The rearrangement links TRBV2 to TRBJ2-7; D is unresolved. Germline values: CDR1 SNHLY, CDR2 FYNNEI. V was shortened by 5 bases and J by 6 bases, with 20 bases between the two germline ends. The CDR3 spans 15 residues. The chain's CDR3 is CASSSQLAALGEQYF. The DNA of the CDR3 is TGTGCCAGCAGTTCTCAACTTGCGGCACTGGGCGAGCAGTACTTC. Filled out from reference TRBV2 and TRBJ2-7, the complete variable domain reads EPEVTQTPSHQVTQMGQEVILRCVPISNHLYFYWYRQILGQKVEFLVSFYNNEISEKSEIFDDQFSVERPDGSNFTLKIRSTKLEDSAMYFCASSSQLAALGEQYFGPGTRLTVT.

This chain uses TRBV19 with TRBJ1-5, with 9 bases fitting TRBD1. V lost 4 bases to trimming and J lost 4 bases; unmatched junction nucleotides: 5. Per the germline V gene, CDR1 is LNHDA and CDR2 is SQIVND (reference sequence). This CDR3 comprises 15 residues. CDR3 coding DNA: TGTGCCAGTAGTACCGGGACAGGGCGTAATCAGCCCCAGCATTTT. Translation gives CASSTGTGRNQPQHF. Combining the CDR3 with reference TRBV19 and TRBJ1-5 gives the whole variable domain DGGITQSPKYLFRKEGQNVTLSCEQNLNHDAMYWYRQDPGQGLRLIYYSQIVNDFQKGDIAEGYSVSREKKESFPLTVTSAQKNPTAFYLCASSTGTGRNQPQHFGDGTRLSIL.

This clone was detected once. The CDR3 here is CASSPLRGSHWDTEAFF. The CDR3 bases are TGTGCCAGCAGCCCTCTAAGGGGGTCCCATTGGGACACTGAAGCTTTCTTT. V gene TRBV5-6 combines with J gene TRBJ1-1, with D possibly being TRBD1 (6 bases). There are 17 residues in the CDR3. Per the germline V gene, CDR1 is SGHDT and CDR2 is YYEEEE. The V and J ends lost 4 bases and 3 bases respectively, with 22 bases between them.

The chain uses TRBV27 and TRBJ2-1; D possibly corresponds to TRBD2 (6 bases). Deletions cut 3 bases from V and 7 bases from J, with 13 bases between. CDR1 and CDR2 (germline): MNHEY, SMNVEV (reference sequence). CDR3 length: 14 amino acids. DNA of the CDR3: TGTGCCAGCAGTTTTTTTAGCGGAGGGAATGAGCAGTTCTTC. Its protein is CASSFFSGGNEQFF.

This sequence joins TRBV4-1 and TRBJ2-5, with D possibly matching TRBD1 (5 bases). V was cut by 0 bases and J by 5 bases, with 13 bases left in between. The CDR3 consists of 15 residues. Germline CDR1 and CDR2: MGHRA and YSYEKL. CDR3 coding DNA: TGCGCCAGCAGCCAAGATGGGGTAAGGGGTGAGACCCAGTACTTC. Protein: CASSQDGVRGETQYF.

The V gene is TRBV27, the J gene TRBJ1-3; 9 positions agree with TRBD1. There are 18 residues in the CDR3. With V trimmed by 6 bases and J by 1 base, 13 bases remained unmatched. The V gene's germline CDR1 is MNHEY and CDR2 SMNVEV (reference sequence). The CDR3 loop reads CASSPEETGGLSGNTIYF. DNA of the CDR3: TGTGCCAGCAGCCCGGAGGAGACAGGGGGTCTTTCTGGAAACACCATATATTTT.

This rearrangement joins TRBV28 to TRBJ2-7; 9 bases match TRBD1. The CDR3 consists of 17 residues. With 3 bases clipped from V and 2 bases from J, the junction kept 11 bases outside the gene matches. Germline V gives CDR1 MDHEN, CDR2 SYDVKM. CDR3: CASSFPKGQGKTYEQYF. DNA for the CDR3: TGTGCCAGCAGTTTCCCTAAGGGACAGGGAAAAACCTACGAGCAGTACTTC.

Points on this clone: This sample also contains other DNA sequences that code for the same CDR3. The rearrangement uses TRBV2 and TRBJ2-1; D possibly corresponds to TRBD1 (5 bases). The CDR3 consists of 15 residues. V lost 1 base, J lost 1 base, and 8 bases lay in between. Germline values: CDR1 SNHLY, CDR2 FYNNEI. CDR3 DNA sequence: TGTGCCAGCAGTGAAGATAGGGGTTCCTACAATGAGCAGTTCTTC. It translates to CASSEDRGSYNEQFF.

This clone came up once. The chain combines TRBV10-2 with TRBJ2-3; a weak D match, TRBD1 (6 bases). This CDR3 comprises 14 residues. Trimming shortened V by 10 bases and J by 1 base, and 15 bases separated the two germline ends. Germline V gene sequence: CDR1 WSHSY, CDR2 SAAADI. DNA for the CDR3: TGCGCCACCTCACTACAGGGAGGCACAGATACGCAGTATTTT. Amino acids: CATSLQGGTDTQYF.

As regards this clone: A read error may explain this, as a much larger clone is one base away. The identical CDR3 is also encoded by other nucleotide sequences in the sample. The CDR3 DNA sequence: TGTGCCAGCAGTTTATTGGTGAACACTGAAGCTTTCTTT. It codes for CASSLLVNTEAFF. J is TRBJ1-1 and V is TRBV27; D is unresolved. Per the germline V gene, CDR1 is MNHEY and CDR2 is SMNVEV (reference sequence). Trimming removed 1 base at V and 0 bases at J, with 3 bases between. This CDR3 comprises 13 residues.

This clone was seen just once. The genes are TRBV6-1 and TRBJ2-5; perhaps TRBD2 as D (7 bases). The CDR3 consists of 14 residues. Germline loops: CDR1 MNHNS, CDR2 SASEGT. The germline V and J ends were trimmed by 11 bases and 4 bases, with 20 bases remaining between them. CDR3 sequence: CASSGGGGTETQYF. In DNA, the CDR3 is TGTGCCTCCTCCGGAGGGGGGGGGACAGAGACCCAGTACTTC.

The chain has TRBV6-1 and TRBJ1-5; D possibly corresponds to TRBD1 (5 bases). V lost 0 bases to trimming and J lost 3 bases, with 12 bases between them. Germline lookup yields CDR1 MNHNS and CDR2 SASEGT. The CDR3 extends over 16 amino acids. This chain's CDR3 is CASSEATVPPNQPQHF. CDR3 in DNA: TGTGCCAGCAGTGAAGCGACAGTGCCTCCCAATCAGCCCCAGCATTTT.

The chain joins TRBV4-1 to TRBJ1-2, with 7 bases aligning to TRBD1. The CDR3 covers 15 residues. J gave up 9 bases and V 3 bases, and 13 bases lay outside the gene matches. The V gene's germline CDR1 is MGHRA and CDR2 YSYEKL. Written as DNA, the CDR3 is TGCGCCAGCAGCCATAACGGTATGGACAGGAGGAGCTACACCTTC. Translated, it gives CASSHNGMDRRSYTF.

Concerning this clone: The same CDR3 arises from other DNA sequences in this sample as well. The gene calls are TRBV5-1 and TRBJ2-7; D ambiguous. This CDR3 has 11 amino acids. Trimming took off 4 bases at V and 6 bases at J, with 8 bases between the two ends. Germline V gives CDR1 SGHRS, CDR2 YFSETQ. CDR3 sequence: CASSAGLEQYF. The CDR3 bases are TGCGCCAGCAGCGCCGGCCTCGAGCAGTACTTC.

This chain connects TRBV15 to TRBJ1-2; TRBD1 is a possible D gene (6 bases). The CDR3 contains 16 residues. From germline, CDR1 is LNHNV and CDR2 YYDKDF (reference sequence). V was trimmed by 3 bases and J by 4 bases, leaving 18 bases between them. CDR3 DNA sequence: TGTGCCACCAGCAGGGTGGACAGTCCAAACCCCTATGGCTACACCTTC. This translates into CATSRVDSPNPYGYTF.